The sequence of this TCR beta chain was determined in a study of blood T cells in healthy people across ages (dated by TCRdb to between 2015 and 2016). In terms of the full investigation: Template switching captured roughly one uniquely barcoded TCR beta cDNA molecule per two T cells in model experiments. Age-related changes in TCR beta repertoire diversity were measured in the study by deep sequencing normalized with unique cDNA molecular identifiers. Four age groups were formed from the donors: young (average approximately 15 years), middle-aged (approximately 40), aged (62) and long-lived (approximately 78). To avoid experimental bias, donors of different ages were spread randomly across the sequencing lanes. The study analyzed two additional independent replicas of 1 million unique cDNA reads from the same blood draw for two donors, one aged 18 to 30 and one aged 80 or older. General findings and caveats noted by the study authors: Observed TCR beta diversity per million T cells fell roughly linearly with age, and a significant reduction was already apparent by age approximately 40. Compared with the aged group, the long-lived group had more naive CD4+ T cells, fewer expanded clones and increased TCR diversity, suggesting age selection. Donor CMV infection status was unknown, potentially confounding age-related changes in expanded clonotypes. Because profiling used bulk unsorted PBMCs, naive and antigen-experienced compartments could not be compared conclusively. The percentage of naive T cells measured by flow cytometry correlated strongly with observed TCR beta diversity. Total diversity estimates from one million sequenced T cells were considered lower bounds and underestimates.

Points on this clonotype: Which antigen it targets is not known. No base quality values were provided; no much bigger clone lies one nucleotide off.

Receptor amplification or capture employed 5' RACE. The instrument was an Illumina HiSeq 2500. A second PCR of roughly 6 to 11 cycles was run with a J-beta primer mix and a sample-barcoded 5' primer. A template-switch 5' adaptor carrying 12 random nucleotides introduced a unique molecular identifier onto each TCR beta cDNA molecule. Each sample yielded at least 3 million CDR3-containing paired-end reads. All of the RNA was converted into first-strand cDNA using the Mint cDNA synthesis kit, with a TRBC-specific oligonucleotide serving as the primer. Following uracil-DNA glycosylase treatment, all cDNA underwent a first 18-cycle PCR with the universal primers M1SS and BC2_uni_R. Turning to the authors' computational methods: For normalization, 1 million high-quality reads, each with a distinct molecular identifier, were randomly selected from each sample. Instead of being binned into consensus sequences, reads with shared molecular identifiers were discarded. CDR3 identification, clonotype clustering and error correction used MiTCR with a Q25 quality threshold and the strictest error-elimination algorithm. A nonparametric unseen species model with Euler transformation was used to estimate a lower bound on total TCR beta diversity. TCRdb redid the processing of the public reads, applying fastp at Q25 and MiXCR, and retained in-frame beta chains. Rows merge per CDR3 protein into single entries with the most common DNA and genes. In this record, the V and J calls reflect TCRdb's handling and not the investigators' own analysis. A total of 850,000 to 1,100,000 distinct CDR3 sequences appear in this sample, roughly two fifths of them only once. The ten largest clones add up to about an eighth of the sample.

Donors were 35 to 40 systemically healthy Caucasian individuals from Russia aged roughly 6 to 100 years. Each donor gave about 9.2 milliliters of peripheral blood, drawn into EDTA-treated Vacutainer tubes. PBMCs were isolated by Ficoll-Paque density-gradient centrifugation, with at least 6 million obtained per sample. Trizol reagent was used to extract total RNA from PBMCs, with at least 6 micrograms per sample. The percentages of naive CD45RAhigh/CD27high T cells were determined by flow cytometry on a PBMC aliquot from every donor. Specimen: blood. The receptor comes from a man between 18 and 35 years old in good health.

The CDR3 is CASSLSRGAYNEQYF. The nucleotide sequence is TGTGCCAGCAGCTTATCCAGGGGAGCTTACAATGAGCAGTACTTC. The sequence is built from TRBV7-3 and TRBJ2-7; TRBD1 could be the D gene, as 6 bases match. The V end loses 2 bases and the J end loses 7 bases, and a stretch of 18 bases separates them. Taken from cysteine to phenylalanine, the CDR3 has 15 residues. CDR3 DNA is the only sequence kept; it has 45 bases, read in frame from the first base. CDR1 and CDR2 are read off the germline V gene as SGHTA and FQGTGA.